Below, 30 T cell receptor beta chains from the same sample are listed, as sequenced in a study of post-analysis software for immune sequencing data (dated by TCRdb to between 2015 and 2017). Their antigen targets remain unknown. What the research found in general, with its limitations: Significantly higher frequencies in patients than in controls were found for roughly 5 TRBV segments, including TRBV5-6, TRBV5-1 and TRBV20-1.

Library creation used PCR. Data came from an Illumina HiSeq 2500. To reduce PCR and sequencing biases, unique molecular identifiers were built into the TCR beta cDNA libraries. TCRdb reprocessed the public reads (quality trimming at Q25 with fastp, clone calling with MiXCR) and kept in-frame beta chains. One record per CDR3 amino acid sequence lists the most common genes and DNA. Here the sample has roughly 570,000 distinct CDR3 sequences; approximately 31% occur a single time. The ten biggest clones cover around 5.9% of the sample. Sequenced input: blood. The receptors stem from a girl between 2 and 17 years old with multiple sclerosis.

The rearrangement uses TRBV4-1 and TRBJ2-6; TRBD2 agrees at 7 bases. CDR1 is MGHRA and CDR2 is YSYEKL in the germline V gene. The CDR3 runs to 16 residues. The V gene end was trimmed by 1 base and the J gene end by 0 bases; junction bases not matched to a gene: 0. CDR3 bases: TGCGCCAGCAGCCAAGGGGGGGGCTCTGGGGCCAACGTCCTGACTTTC. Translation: CASSQGGGSGANVLTF.

In nucleotides, the CDR3 is TGTGCCAGCAGCCAAGTTCGGGCAGGGGCAACTAATGAAAAACTGTTTTTT. It yields the protein CASSQVRAGATNEKLFF. The chain is built from TRBV4-2 and TRBJ1-4, with a weak D call TRBD1 (6 bases). Germline CDR1 reads LGHNA; CDR2 reads YNFKEQ. V was trimmed by 1 base and J by 0 bases, leaving 12 bases between them. The length of the CDR3 is 17 residues.

The CDR3 DNA reads as TGTGCCAGCAGTGAACGGGGAACAACAGATACGCAGTATTTT. This encodes CASSERGTTDTQYF. V usage is TRBV2 and J usage is TRBJ2-3; possible D gene TRBD2, 5 bases. Trimming stripped 2 bases from V and 3 bases from J, with 9 bases between. The CDR3 consists of 14 residues. The germline V gene encodes CDR1 SNHLY and CDR2 FYNNEI.

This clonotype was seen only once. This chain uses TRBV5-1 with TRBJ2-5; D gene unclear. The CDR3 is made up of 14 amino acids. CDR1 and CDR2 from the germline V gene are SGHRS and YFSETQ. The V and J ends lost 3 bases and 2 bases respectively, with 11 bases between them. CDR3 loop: CASSSDPIQETQYF. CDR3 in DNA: TGCGCCAGCAGCTCGGACCCTATTCAAGAGACCCAGTACTTC.

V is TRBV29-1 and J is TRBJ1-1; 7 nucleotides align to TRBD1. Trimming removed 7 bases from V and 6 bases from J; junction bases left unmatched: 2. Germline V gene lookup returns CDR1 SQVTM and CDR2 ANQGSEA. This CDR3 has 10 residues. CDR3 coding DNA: TGCAGCGGGCAGGGGGCTGAAGCTTTCTTT. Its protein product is CSGQGAEAFF.

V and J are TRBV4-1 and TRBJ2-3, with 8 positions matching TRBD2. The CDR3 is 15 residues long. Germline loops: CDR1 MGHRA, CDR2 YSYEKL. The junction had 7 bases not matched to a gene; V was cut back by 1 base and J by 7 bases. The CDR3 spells CASSQGRGDLYTQYF. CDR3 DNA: TGCGCCAGCAGCCAAGGGCGGGGGGATCTTTATACGCAGTATTTT.

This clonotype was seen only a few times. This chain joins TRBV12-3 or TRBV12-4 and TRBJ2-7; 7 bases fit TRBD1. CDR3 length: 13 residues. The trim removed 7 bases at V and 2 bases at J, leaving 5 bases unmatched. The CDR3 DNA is TGTGCCAGCAAACGGACAGGTCCCTACGAGCAGTACTTC. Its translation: CASKRTGPYEQYF.

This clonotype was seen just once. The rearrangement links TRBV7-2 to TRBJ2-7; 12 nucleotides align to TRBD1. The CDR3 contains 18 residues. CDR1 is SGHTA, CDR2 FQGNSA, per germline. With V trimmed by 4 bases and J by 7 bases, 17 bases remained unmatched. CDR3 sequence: CASSSPRRGQGAYNEQYF. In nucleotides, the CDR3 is TGTGCCAGCAGCTCGCCTCGGAGGGGACAGGGGGCATACAATGAGCAGTACTTC.

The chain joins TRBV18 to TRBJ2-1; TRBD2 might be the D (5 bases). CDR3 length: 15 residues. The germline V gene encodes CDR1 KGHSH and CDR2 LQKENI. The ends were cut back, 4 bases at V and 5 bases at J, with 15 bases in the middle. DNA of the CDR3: TGTGCCAGCTCACTCCGGGGTTTGAATGACAATGAGCAGTTCTTC. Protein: CASSLRGLNDNEQFF. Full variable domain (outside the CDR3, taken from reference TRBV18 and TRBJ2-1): NAGVMQNPRHLVRRRGQEARLRCSPMKGHSHVYWYRQLPEEGLKFMVYLQKENIIDESGMPKERFSAEFPKEGPSILRIQQVVRGDSAAYFCASSLRGLNDNEQFFGPGTRLTVL.

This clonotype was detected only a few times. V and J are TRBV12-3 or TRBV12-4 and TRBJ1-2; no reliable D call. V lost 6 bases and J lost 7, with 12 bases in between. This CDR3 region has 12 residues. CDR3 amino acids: CASSSLGLGYTF. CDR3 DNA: TGTGCCAGCAGCTCCCTCGGCCTTGGCTACACCTTC.

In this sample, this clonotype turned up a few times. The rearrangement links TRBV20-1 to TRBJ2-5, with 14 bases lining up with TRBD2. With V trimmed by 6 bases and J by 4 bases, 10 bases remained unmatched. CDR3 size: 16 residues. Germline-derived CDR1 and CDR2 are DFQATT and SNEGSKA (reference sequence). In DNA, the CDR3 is TGCAGTGCCGGACGACTAGCGGGGGGGAGAGGAGAGACCCAGTACTTC. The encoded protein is CSAGRLAGGRGETQYF.

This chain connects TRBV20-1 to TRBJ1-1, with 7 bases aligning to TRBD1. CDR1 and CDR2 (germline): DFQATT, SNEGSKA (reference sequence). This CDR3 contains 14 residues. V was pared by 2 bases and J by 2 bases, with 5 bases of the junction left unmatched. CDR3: CSARKEGANTEAFF. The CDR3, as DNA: TGCAGTGCTAGAAAGGAGGGGGCAAACACTGAAGCTTTCTTT.

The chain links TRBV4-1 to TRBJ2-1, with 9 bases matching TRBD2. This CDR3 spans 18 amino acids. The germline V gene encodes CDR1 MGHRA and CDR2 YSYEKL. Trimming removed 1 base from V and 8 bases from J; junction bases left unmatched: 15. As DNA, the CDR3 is TGCGCCAGCAGCCAAGGCGGAGTGAGGCGGGGGGGCCTCGATGAGCAGTTCTTC. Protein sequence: CASSQGGVRRGGLDEQFF.

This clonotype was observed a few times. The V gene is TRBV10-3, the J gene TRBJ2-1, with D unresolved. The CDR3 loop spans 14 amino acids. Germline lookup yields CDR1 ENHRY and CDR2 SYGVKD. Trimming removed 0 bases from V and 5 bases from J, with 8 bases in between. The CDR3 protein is CAISESSIDNEQFF. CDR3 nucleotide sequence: TGTGCCATCAGTGAGTCCTCTATAGACAATGAGCAGTTCTTC.

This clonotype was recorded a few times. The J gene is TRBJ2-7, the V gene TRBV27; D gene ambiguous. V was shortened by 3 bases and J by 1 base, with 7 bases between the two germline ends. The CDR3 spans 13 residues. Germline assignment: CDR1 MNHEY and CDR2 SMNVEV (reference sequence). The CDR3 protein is CASSFTFSYEQYF. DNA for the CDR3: TGTGCCAGCAGTTTCACGTTTTCCTACGAGCAGTACTTC.

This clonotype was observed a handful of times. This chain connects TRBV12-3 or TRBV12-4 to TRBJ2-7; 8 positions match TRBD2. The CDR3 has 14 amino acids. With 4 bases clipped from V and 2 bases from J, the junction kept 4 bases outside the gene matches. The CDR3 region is CASSSAGATYEQYF. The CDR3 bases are TGTGCCAGCAGTTCAGCGGGGGCAACCTACGAGCAGTACTTC.

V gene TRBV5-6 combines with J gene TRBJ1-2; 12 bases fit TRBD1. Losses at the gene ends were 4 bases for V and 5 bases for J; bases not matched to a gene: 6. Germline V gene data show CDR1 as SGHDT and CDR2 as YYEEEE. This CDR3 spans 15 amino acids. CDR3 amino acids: CASSRPGQGAYGYTF. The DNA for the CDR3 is TGTGCCAGCAGCCGTCCGGGACAGGGGGCTTATGGCTACACCTTC.

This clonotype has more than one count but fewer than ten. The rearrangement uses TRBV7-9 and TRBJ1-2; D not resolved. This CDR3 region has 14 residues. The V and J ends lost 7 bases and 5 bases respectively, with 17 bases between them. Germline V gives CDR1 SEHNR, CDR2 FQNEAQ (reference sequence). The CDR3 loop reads CASTEGRGPYGYTF. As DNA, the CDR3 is TGTGCCAGCACCGAGGGCCGTGGACCATATGGCTACACCTTC.

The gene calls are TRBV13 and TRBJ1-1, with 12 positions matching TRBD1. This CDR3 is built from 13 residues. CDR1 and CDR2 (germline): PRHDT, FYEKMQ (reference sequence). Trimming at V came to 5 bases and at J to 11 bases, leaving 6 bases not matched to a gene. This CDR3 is CASSGGQGAIAFF. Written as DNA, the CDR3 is TGTGCCAGCAGCGGGGGACAGGGGGCAATTGCTTTCTTT.

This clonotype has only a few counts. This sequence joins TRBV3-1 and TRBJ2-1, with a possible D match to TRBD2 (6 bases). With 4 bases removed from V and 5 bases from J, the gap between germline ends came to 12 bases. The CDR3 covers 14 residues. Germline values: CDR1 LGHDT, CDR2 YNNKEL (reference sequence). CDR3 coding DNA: TGTGCCAGCAGCCTAGCGGAATTAAACAATGAGCAGTTCTTC. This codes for CASSLAELNNEQFF.

The CDR3 loop is CASSLWYGYTF. DNA of the CDR3: TGTGCCAGCAGCCTATGGTATGGCTACACCTTC. The chain links TRBV7-9 to TRBJ1-2; the D is unclear. The CDR3 consists of 11 residues. Germline V lookup: CDR1 SEHNR, CDR2 FQNEAQ (reference sequence). The germline V and J ends were trimmed by 5 bases and 5 bases, with 6 bases remaining between them.

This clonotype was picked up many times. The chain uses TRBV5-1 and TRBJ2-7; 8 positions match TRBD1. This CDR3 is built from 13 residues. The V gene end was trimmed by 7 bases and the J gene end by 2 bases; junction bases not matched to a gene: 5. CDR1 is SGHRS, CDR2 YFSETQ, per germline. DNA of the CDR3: TGCGCCAGCCGATGGACAGGGACCTACGAGCAGTACTTC. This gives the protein CASRWTGTYEQYF.

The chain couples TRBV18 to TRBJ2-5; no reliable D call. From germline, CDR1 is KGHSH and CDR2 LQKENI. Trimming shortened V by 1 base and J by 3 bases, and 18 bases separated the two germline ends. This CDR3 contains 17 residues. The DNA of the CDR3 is TGTGCCAGCTCACCACTCTTCTCACCAACTGGAAAAGAGACCCAGTACTTC. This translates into CASSPLFSPTGKETQYF.

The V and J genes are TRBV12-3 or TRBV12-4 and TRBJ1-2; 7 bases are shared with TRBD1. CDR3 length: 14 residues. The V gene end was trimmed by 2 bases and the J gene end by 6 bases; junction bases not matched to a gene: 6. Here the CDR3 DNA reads TGTGCCAGCAGTTTAAGAGAGGGGGCCAATGGCTACACCTTC. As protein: CASSLREGANGYTF.

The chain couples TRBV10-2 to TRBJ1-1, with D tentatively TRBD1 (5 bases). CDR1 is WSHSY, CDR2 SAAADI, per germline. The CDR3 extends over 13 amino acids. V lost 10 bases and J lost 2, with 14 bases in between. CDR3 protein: CATGLRGNTEAFF. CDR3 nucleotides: TGCGCCACCGGGCTTAGGGGTAACACTGAAGCTTTCTTT.

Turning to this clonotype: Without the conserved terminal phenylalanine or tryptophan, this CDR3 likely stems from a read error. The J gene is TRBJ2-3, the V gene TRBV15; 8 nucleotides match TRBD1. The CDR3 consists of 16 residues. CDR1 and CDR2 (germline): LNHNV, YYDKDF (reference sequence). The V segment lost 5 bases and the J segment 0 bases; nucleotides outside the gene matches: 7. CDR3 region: CATSVRRGLSTDTQYV. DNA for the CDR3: TGTGCCACCAGCGTCCGCAGGGGGCTGAGCACAGATACGCAGTATGTT.

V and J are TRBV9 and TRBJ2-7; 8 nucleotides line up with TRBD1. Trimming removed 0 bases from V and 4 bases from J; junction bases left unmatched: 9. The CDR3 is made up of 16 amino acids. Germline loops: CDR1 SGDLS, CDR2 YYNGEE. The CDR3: CASSVEPVTGGYEQYF. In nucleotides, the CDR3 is TGTGCCAGCAGCGTAGAACCGGTAACAGGGGGATACGAGCAGTACTTC.

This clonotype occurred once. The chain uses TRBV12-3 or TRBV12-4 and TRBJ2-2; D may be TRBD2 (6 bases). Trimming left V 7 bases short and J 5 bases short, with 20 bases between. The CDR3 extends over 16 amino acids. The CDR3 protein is CASTSGPGRWTGELFF. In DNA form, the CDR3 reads TGTGCCAGCACCAGCGGGCCTGGCCGGTGGACCGGGGAGCTGTTTTTT.

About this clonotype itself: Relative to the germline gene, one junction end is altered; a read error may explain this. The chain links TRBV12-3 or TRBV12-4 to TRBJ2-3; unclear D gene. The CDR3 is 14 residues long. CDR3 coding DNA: TGTGCCAGCAGTTCCGTGGATAACACAGATGCGCAGTATTTT. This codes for CASSSVDNTDAQYF.

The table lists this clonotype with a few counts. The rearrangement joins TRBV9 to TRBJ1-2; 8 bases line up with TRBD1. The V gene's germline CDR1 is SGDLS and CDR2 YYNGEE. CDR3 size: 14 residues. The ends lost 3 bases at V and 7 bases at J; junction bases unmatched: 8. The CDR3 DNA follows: TGTGCCAGCAGCGCCCGGACGACAGGGGTTGGCTACACCTTC. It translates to CASSARTTGVGYTF.